This T cell receptor beta chain originates from a study of blood T cell repertoires in COVID-19. Study at large: COVID-19 samples collected from the United States, Italy and Spain covered acute and convalescent phases. Nucleic acid was either cDNA or gDNA, and it came from T cells, B-cell-depleted T cells, or PBMCs.

The authors' processing: Amplified reference gene primers provided the basis for estimating nucleated cell counts. The table came from immunoSEQ multiplex PCR; TCRdb's copy has only in-frame clones and leaves some out. That table furnishes V, J and clone size, whereas the DNA furnished D and trimming. Of about 220,000 clones in the sample, roughly 84% were seen once. Losses at the gene ends were 1 base for V and 10 bases for J; bases not matched to a gene: 5. Germline CDR1 and CDR2: SGHTA and FQGNSA. The length of the CDR3 is 15 residues. This clone occurred once. This chain joins TRBV7-2 and TRBJ1-6; 9 nucleotides agree with TRBD1. The sequence came from a woman aged 60 to 75 with acute or convalescent COVID-19. Sequencing used peripheral blood. The DNA of the CDR3 is TGTGCCAGCAGCTTAGTGGGACAGGGAAACTCACCCCTCCACTTT. It codes for CASSLVGQGNSPLHF.